Listed here are 26 T cell receptor beta chains from one sample, sequenced in a study of blood T cell repertoires in COVID-19 (dated by TCRdb to the early 2020s). Receptor libraries were prepared by the immunoSEQ multiplex PCR assay. Entries here come from immuneACCESS through TCRdb and include only in-frame sequences with V and J called. Some clones fail to appear in such tables; in the studies checked, an unresolved V gene covers under half of the shortfall, and the cause of the remainder is unknown. This sample gives about 200,000 clones in total; 80% to 90% of them show up just once. About 5% of the sample rests with the top ten. Sequencing used peripheral blood. These receptors originate from a woman older than 75 with acute or convalescent COVID-19.

This chain links TRBV27 with TRBJ1-3; D ambiguous. Trimming took 5 bases from V and 3 from J, leaving 14 bases between them. The germline CDR1 and CDR2 sequences are MNHEY and SMNVEV (reference sequence). This CDR3 is 15 amino acids long. The CDR3 DNA follows: TGTGCCAGCAGTCCCTCGGGGTGGAGTGGAAACACCATATATTTT. This codes for CASSPSGWSGNTIYF.

In regard to this clone: A junction end diverges from the germline sequence, so it may reflect a read error. The genes are TRBV6-5 and TRBJ1-2; 8 positions agree with TRBD1. The CDR3 is made up of 12 amino acids. CDR1 and CDR2 from the germline V gene are MNHEY and SVGAGI. The CDR3 sequence: CASRGGTGPIHF. The CDR3 coding sequence is TGTGCCAGCAGGGGGGGGACAGGACCTATCCACTTC.

CDR3 nucleotide sequence: TGTGCCAGCAGTCCCGGGACAGTTAATGGCTACACCTTC. Its protein product is CASSPGTVNGYTF. The gene calls are TRBV7-2 and TRBJ1-2, with TRBD1 matching over 7 bases. The CDR3 has 13 amino acids. J lost 6 bases, V lost 6 bases, and 7 bases had no gene match. Germline V gives CDR1 SGHTA, CDR2 FQGNSA.

The chain uses TRBV9 and TRBJ2-1; 11 bases match TRBD2. This CDR3 region has 17 residues. Germline V gene data show CDR1 as SGDLS and CDR2 as YYNGEE. Trimming cost V 2 bases and J 3 bases; bases outside gene matches: 7. CDR3 in amino acids: CASSVRGTSGGYNEQFF. CDR3 DNA: TGTGCCAGCAGCGTTAGGGGGACTAGCGGAGGCTACAATGAGCAGTTCTTC. The variable domain in full, completed from reference TRBV9 and TRBJ2-1, reads DSGVTQTPKHLITATGQRVTLRCSPRSGDLSVYWYQQSLDQGLQFLIQYYNGEERAKGNILERFSAQQFPDLHSELNLSSLELGDSALYFCASSVRGTSGGYNEQFFGPGTRLTVL.

J is TRBJ2-7 and V is TRBV1; the D call in the table, TRBD2, was not verified against the DNA. TRBV1 is labeled a pseudogene. This CDR3 is built from 17 residues. In DNA, the CDR3 is TGCACCAGCAGCCAAGAAGGAAGGAGAGGACGCGGGCACGAGCAGTACTTC. Encoded protein: CTSSQEGRRGRGHEQYF.

This chain joins TRBV3-1 (or the pseudogene TRBV3-2) and TRBJ2-1; 8 bases match TRBD2. V lost 1 base to trimming and J lost 8 bases; unmatched junction nucleotides: 10. The CDR3 runs 16 residues. The germline gives CDR1 LGHDT, CDR2 YNNKEL (reference sequence). CDR3 sequence (DNA): TGTGCCAGCAGCCAAGCGGGGGGGGGAGCAAGCTATGAGCAGTTCTTC. This sequence encodes CASSQAGGGASYEQFF.

The V call is TRBV7-2, the J call TRBJ2-5, with 7 positions matching TRBD1. V shed 1 base, J shed 1 base, and the junction held 3 bases outside the gene matches. Germline V CDR1 and CDR2: SGHTA, FQGNSA. The CDR3 has 15 residues. The CDR3 loop is CASSLGDSLQETQYF. DNA for the CDR3: TGTGCCAGCAGCTTAGGGGACAGCCTCCAAGAGACCCAGTACTTC.

CDR3 nucleotide sequence: TGTGCCAGCAGTTACTCTTGGAGTCTCTCCTACGAGCAGTACTTC. Translated: CASSYSWSLSYEQYF. J is TRBJ2-7 and V is TRBV6-5; no firm D call. Germline values: CDR1 MNHEY, CDR2 SVGAGI. The CDR3 is made up of 15 amino acids. V was pared by 0 bases and J by 0 bases, with 9 bases between.

Points on this clone: One end of the junction does not line up with germline, which may come from a read error. The chain has TRBV7-7 and TRBJ2-5; 10 bases match TRBD2. This CDR3 is built from 15 residues. The germline CDR1 and CDR2 sequences are SSHAT and FNYEAQ (reference sequence). The DNA of the CDR3 is TGTGCTAGCAGCTCGAGCGGGAGGGCCGGTGAGACCCAGTACTTC. Protein: CASSSSGRAGETQYF.

The chain combines TRBV20-1 with TRBJ2-1, with D possibly being TRBD1 (6 bases). V was pared by 6 bases and J by 11 bases, with 14 bases between. This CDR3 has 11 residues. CDR1 is DFQATT and CDR2 is SNEGSKA in the germline V gene (reference sequence). The CDR3 protein is CSATRGDKQFF. In DNA form, the CDR3 reads TGCAGTGCCACGCGTGGGGACAAGCAGTTCTTC.

This CDR3 reads CASSPWGLWPYGYTF. Written as DNA, the CDR3 is TGTGCCAGCAGCCCCTGGGGCCTCTGGCCCTATGGCTACACCTTC. V gene TRBV5-6 combines with J gene TRBJ1-2; TRBD1 is a possible D gene (5 bases). There are 15 residues in the CDR3. V was trimmed by 4 bases and J by 4 bases, leaving 17 bases between them. CDR1 is SGHDT and CDR2 is YYEEEE in the germline V gene.

The chain employs TRBV25-1 and TRBJ1-2; D gene uncertain. V lost 5 bases, J lost 8 bases, and 12 bases lay in between. This CDR3 contains 12 residues. In germline, CDR1 is MGHDK, CDR2 SYGVNS. In DNA form, the CDR3 reads TGTGCCAGCAGTACTAATCCCTGGGGCTACACCTTC. This encodes CASSTNPWGYTF.

The genes are TRBV6-5 and TRBJ1-6; D is perhaps TRBD1 (6 bases). CDR1 is MNHEY, CDR2 SVGAGI, per germline. V was pared by 0 bases and J by 7 bases, with 10 bases between. The CDR3 consists of 15 residues. CDR3 sequence (DNA): TGTGCCAGCAGTTACTCACAGGGCCAGAATTCACCCCTCCACTTT. This translates into CASSYSQGQNSPLHF.

This chain joins TRBV5-1 and TRBJ1-1; D unclear. V lost 4 bases and J 3 bases, leaving 13 bases between the germline ends. Germline CDR1 and CDR2: SGHRS and YFSETQ. CDR3 length: 14 amino acids. The CDR3 DNA reads as TGCGCCAGCAGCCTGGGGATGGACTACACTGAAGCTTTCTTT. Amino acids: CASSLGMDYTEAFF.

The chain employs TRBV2 and TRBJ2-7; the D gene is possibly TRBD1 (5 bases). This CDR3 contains 14 residues. V lost 6 bases, J lost 3 bases, and 15 bases lay in between. The germline V gene encodes CDR1 SNHLY and CDR2 FYNNEI. Here the CDR3 reads CASSASDSSYEQYF. For the CDR3, the DNA is TGTGCCAGCAGCGCCAGCGACAGTAGCTACGAGCAGTACTTC.

The gene calls are TRBV4-1 and TRBJ1-1, with D possibly TRBD1 on 6 matching bases. V shed 4 bases and J shed 3 bases, with 9 bases lying between them. The CDR3 consists of 13 residues. From germline, CDR1 is MGHRA and CDR2 YSYEKL. CDR3 coding DNA: TGCGCCAGCAGCCGGGGGCTGTACACTGAAGCTTTCTTT. Its protein product is CASSRGLYTEAFF.

J is TRBJ1-2 and V is TRBV18; D gene uncertain. V lost 2 bases, J lost 1 base, and 5 bases lay in between. This CDR3 region has 13 residues. Per germline, CDR1 KGHSH and CDR2 LQKENI. CDR3 sequence reads: CASSPIGNYGYTF. CDR3 coding DNA: TGTGCCAGCTCACCAATCGGTAACTATGGCTACACCTTC.

The rearrangement links TRBV11-2 to TRBJ1-3, with 8 bases identical to TRBD1. The CDR3 runs 17 residues. Germline V gene sequence: CDR1 SGHAT, CDR2 FQNNGV. The V and J ends lost 2 bases and 2 bases, in that order; junction bases with no gene match: 8. The CDR3 protein is CASSLRRQGATGNTIYF. CDR3 sequence (DNA): TGTGCCAGCAGCTTAAGGCGGCAGGGGGCTACTGGAAACACCATATATTTT.

This clone was observed a few times. The chain links TRBV28 to TRBJ1-2; 7 positions agree with TRBD1. Germline lookup yields CDR1 MDHEN and CDR2 SYDVKM. V was pared by 6 bases and J by 7 bases, with 11 bases of the junction left unmatched. The CDR3 has 14 amino acids. The CDR3 nucleotides read TGTGCCAGCAGCGCCGGACAGGAGACAACTGGCTACACCTTC. Protein sequence: CASSAGQETTGYTF.

The chain carries TRBV2 and TRBJ2-6, with TRBD1 as a possible D gene (5 bases). The CDR3 runs 15 residues. Germline V gene lookup returns CDR1 SNHLY and CDR2 FYNNEI. The V gene lost 9 bases and the J gene lost 2 bases, with 14 bases spanning the gap. The CDR3 sequence: CASAEEGAGANVLTF. Written as DNA, the CDR3 is TGTGCCAGTGCAGAAGAAGGGGCTGGGGCCAACGTCCTGACTTTC.

The chain employs TRBV5-1 and TRBJ2-2; D may be TRBD1 (5 bases). Trimming cost V 7 bases and J 3 bases, with 13 bases left between them. This CDR3 has 14 residues. CDR1 is SGHRS, CDR2 YFSETQ, per germline. The CDR3 DNA follows: TGCGCCAGCGGATTAGGGGTCGACACCGGGGAGCTGTTTTTT. As protein: CASGLGVDTGELFF.

The rearrangement links TRBV7-6 to TRBJ1-6; TRBD1 matches at 7 bases. This CDR3 region has 15 residues. J was trimmed by 7 bases and V by 6 bases; bases with no gene match: 9. CDR1 is SGHVS, CDR2 FNYEAQ, per germline. CDR3 protein: CASRPPGQPNSPLHF. CDR3 in DNA: TGTGCCAGCAGACCTCCGGGACAGCCAAATTCACCCCTCCACTTT.

This chain joins TRBV27 and TRBJ1-5, with no clear D. CDR1 is MNHEY and CDR2 is SMNVEV in the germline V gene (reference sequence). The V end lost 10 bases, the J end lost 3 bases, and 13 bases lay between the germline ends. This CDR3 comprises 13 residues. CDR3 protein: CATARVDNQPQHF. Here the CDR3 DNA reads TGTGCCACCGCCCGAGTAGACAATCAGCCCCAGCATTTT.

The chain combines TRBV30 with TRBJ1-5; D is perhaps TRBD1 (6 bases). The germline V gene has CDR1 GTSNPN and CDR2 SVGIG (reference sequence). The CDR3 runs 15 residues. V was clipped by 1 base and J by 2 bases, with 12 bases between them. CDR3 sequence (DNA): TGTGCCTGGAGTGGGGGGGGCTGGGGCAATCAGCCCCAGCATTTT. Its protein is CAWSGGGWGNQPQHF.

This clone was counted once. This chain joins TRBV5-1 and TRBJ1-2; the D gene is possibly TRBD1 (5 bases). The CDR3 totals 15 residues. CDR1 and CDR2 from the germline V gene are SGHRS and YFSETQ. Between the trimmed V and J ends, which lost 1 base and 8 bases, there was a span of 18 bases. The CDR3 loop is CASSLSPQGSGGYTF. CDR3 nucleotides: TGCGCCAGCAGCTTGTCACCCCAGGGATCCGGAGGCTACACCTTC.

The chain links TRBV6-5 to TRBJ1-2, with TRBD1 as a possible D gene (6 bases). Trimming stripped 7 bases from V and 2 bases from J, with 14 bases between. Germline V gene data show CDR1 as MNHEY and CDR2 as SVGAGI. The CDR3 contains 14 residues. The CDR3 nucleotides are TGTGCCAGCAACCCCCCAGGGGACAACTATGGCTACACCTTC. Translating gives CASNPPGDNYGYTF.